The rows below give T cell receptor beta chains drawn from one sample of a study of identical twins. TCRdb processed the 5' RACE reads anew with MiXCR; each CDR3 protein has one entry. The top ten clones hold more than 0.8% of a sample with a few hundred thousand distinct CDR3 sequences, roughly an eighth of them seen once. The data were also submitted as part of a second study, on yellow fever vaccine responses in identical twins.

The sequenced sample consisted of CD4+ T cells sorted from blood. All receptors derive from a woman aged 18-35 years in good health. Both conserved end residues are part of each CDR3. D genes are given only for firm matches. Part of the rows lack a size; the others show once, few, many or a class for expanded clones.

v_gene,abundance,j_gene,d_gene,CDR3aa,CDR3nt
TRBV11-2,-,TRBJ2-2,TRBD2,CASSKSGVNTGELFF,TGTGCCAGCAGCAAAAGCGGGGTGAACACCGGGGAGCTGTTTTTT
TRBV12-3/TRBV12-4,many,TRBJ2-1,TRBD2,CASSPGLAGSGEQFF,TGTGCCAGCAGTCCGGGACTAGCGGGGTCAGGGGAGCAGTTCTTC
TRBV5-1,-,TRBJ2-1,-,CASSQEGNEQFF,TGCGCCAGCAGCCAGGAGGGGAATGAGCAGTTCTTC
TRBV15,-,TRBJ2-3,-,CATSRDPPGGLGDTQYF,TGTGCCACCAGCAGAGACCCCCCTGGGGGACTGGGGGATACGCAGTATTTT
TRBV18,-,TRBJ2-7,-,CASSPASPLLEQYF,TGTGCCAGCTCACCTGCGTCACCTCTCCTCGAGCAGTACTTC
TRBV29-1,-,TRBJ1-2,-,CSVSQVMGYTF,TGCAGCGTTTCGCAGGTTATGGGCTACACCTTC
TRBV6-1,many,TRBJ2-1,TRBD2,CASSPSGGTYNEQFF,TGTGCCAGCAGCCCGAGCGGGGGAACCTACAATGAGCAGTTCTTC
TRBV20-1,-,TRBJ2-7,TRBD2,CSARVRSGGVYEQYF,TGCAGTGCTAGAGTCAGGTCGGGGGGAGTCTACGAGCAGTACTTC
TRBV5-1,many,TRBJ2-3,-,CASSLSGANTQYF,TGCGCCAGCAGCTTGTCCGGGGCTAATACGCAGTATTTT
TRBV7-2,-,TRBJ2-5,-,CASSLGGSQYF,TGTGCCAGCAGCTTAGGAGGGTCCCAGTACTTC
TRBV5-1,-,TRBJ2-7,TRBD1,CASSLDGQGVSYEQYF,TGCGCCAGCAGCCTTGATGGACAGGGAGTATCCTACGAGCAGTACTTC
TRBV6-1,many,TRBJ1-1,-,CASRDDGHMNTEAFF,TGTGCCAGCAGGGACGACGGGCATATGAACACTGAAGCTTTCTTT
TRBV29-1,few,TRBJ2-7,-,CSVERQGHPYEQYF,TGCAGCGTTGAAAGGCAGGGTCATCCCTACGAGCAGTACTTC
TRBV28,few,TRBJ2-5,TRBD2,CASSSSGREETQYF,TGTGCCAGCAGTTCAAGCGGGAGGGAGGAGACCCAGTACTTC
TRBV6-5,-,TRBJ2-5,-,CASRYGTKGPETQYF,TGTGCCAGCAGATACGGGACGAAGGGTCCGGAGACCCAGTACTTC
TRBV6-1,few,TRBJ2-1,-,CASSEHGQGEQFF,TGTGCCAGCAGTGAGCACGGCCAGGGGGAGCAGTTCTTC
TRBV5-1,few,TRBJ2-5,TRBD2,CASSLVGTSAPQYF,TGCGCCAGCAGCTTGGTGGGAACTAGCGCTCCCCAGTACTTC
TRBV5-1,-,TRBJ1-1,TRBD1,CASSSIPPGQGSTEAFF,TGCGCCAGCAGCTCAATCCCCCCGGGACAGGGATCCACTGAAGCTTTCTTT
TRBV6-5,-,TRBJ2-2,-,CASSYWETANTGELFF,TGTGCCAGCAGTTACTGGGAAACCGCGAACACCGGGGAGCTGTTTTTT
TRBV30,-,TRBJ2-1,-,CAWSVLGLEQFF,TGTGCCTGGAGTGTCCTCGGTCTGGAGCAGTTCTTC
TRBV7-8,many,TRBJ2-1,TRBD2,CASSLVWGTSGRGNEQFF,TGTGCCAGCAGCTTAGTGTGGGGGACTAGCGGGAGGGGAAATGAGCAGTTCTTC
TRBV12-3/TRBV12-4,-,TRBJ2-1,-,CASSLLQGSPEQFF,TGTGCCAGCAGTTTACTTCAGGGGTCCCCTGAGCAGTTCTTC
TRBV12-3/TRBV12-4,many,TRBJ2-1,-,CASSLVGNRRFF,TGTGCCAGCAGTTTAGTGGGGAACAGAAGGTTCTTC
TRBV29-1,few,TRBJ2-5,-,CSVETFQETQYF,TGCAGCGTTGAGACGTTCCAAGAGACCCAGTACTTC
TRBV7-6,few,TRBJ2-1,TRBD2,CASRTLAGNSYNEQFF,TGTGCCAGCAGAACTCTAGCGGGCAACTCCTACAATGAGCAGTTCTTC
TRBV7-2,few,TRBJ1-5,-,CASSLRTGLGPQHF,TGTGCCAGCAGCTTAAGGACGGGATTGGGGCCCCAGCATTTT
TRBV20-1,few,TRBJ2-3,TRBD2,CSALSRTSGSTDTQYF,TGCAGTGCCCTATCCAGGACTAGCGGGAGCACAGATACGCAGTATTTT
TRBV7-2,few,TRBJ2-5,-,CASSLAPWAMVTQYF,TGTGCCAGCAGCTTAGCCCCCTGGGCTATGGTGACCCAGTACTTC
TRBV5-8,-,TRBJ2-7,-,CASSSIHRTYEQYF,TGTGCCAGCAGCTCAATACACAGGACCTACGAGCAGTACTTC
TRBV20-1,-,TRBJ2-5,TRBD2,CSAGQAGNQETQYF,TGCAGTGCTGGCCAAGCGGGGAACCAAGAGACCCAGTACTTC
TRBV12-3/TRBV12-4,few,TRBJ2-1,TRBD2,CASSLRLAGVYNEQFF,TGTGCCAGCAGTTTAAGGCTAGCGGGAGTCTACAATGAGCAGTTCTTC
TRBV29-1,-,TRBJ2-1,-,CSVVDRKGGNEQFF,TGCAGCGTTGTAGACAGAAAAGGGGGCAATGAGCAGTTCTTC
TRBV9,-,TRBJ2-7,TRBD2,CASSAGLAGGYYEQYF,TGTGCCAGCAGCGCAGGACTAGCGGGGGGGTACTACGAGCAGTACTTC
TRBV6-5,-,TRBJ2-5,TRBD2,CASSYLWTSGSRTQYF,TGTGCCAGCAGTTACCTATGGACTAGCGGTTCTAGGACCCAGTACTTC
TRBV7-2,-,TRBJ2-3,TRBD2,CASSASGGLNTDTQYF,TGTGCCAGCAGTGCTAGCGGGGGCCTGAACACAGATACGCAGTATTTT
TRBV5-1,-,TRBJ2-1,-,CASSNMSYNEQFF,TGCGCCAGCAGCAATATGAGCTACAATGAGCAGTTCTTC
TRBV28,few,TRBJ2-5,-,CASGPEETQYF,TGTGCCAGCGGACCCGAAGAGACCCAGTACTTC
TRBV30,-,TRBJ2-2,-,CAWKNTGELFF,TGTGCCTGGAAAAACACCGGGGAGCTGTTTTTT
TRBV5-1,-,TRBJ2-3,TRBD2,CASSPERGVSTDTQYF,TGCGCCAGCAGCCCAGAGCGGGGGGTAAGCACAGATACGCAGTATTTT
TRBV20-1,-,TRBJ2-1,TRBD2,CCARAISGGTTSYNEQFF,TGCTGTGCTAGAGCGATTAGCGGGGGGACCACCTCCTACAATGAGCAGTTCTTC
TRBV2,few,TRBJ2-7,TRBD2,CASVLAGYEQYF,TGTGCCAGCGTTCTAGCGGGTTACGAGCAGTACTTC
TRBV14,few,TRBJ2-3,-,CASSQVPTGLSQYF,TGTGCCAGCAGCCAAGTGCCAACCGGACTATCGCAGTATTTT
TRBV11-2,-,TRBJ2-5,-,CASSLVDSGETQYF,TGTGCCAGCAGCTTAGTCGACAGCGGAGAGACCCAGTACTTC
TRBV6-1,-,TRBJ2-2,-,CASNRGALNTGELFF,TGTGCCAGCAATCGGGGGGCCTTGAACACCGGGGAGCTGTTTTTT
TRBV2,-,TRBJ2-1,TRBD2,CASMSSGGTHNEQFF,TGTGCCAGCATGTCTAGCGGGGGAACCCACAATGAGCAGTTCTTC
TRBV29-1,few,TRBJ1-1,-,CSVESKGREGMNTEAFF,TGCAGCGTTGAGAGCAAGGGCAGGGAAGGGATGAACACTGAAGCTTTCTTT
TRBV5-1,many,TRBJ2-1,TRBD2,CASSPGLAGVDEQFF,TGCGCCAGCAGCCCAGGACTAGCAGGTGTAGATGAGCAGTTCTTC
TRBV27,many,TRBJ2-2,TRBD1,CASRTGGFVGELFF,TGTGCCAGCCGAACAGGGGGCTTTGTCGGGGAGCTGTTTTTT
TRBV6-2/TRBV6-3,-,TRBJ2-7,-,CASSNGVRFYEQYF,TGTGCCAGCAGCAATGGGGTCAGGTTCTACGAGCAGTACTTC
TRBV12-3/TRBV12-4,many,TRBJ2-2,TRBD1,CASTAGQGIAGELFF,TGTGCCAGCACCGCGGGACAGGGGATCGCCGGGGAGCTGTTTTTT
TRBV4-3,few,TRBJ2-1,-,CASSQARSSEQFF,TGCGCCAGCAGCCAGGCCCGAAGCTCTGAGCAGTTCTTC
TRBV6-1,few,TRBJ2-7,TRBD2,CASRRVSGRASEQYF,TGTGCCAGCAGGCGCGTTAGCGGGAGGGCCTCCGAGCAGTACTTC
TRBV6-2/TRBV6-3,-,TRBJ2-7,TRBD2,CASSTPRTRFYEQYF,TGTGCCAGCAGTACCCCCCGGACTAGATTCTACGAGCAGTACTTC
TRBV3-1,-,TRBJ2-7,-,CASSQQALGTSAEYF,TGTGCCAGCAGCCAACAGGCCCTGGGGACCTCTGCTGAGTACTTC
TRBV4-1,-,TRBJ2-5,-,CASSQVNMGIQETQYF,TGCGCCAGCAGCCAAGTCAATATGGGGATCCAAGAGACCCAGTACTTC
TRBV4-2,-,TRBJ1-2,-,CASSLPGRDGYTF,TGTGCCAGCAGCCTTCCGGGGCGGGATGGCTACACCTTC
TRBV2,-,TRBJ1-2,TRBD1,CASGTGYGYTF,TGTGCCAGCGGGACAGGCTATGGCTACACCTTC